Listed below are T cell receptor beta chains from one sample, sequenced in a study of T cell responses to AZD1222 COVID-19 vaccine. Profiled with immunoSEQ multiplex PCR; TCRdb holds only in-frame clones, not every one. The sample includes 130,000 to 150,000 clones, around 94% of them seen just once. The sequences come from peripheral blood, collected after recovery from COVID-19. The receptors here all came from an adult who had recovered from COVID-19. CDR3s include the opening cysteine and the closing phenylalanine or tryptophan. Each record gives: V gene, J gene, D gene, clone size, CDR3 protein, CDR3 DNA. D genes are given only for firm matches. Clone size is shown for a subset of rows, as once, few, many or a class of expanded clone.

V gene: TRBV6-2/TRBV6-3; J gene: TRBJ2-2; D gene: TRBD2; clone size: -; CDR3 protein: CASSYSKWLAGGTGELFF; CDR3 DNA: TGTGCCAGCAGTTACTCGAAGTGGCTAGCGGGAGGGACCGGGGAGCTGTTTTTT
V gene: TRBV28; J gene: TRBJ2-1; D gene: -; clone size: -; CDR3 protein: CASRPWSGRNEQFF; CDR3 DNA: TGTGCCAGCAGGCCCTGGAGCGGTCGGAATGAGCAGTTCTTC
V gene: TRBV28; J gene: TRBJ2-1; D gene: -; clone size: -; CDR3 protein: CASSLTGSSMNEQFF; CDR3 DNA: TGTGCCAGCAGCTTAACAGGGTCCTCGATGAATGAGCAGTTCTTC
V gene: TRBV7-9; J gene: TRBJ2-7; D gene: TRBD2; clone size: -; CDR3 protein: CASSQTSGVSYEQYF; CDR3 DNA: TGTGCCAGCAGTCAAACTAGCGGGGTCTCCTACGAGCAGTACTTC
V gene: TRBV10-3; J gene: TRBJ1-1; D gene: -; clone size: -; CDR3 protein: CAGGWTITEAFF; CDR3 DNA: TGTGCCGGAGGCTGGACCATCACTGAAGCTTTCTTT
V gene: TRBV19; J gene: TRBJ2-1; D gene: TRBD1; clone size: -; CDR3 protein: CASSMAGGYYNEQFF; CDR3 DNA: TGTGCCAGTAGTATGGCAGGGGGTTACTACAATGAGCAGTTCTTC
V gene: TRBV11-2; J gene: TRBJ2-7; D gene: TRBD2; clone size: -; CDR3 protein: CASSFDLGTSAHYTYEQYF; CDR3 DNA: TGTGCCAGCAGCTTCGACCTAGGGACTAGCGCCCACTATACCTACGAGCAGTACTTC
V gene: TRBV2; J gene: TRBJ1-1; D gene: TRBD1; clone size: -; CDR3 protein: CASSEWTGKAEAFF; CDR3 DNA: TGTGCCAGCAGTGAATGGACAGGGAAAGCTGAAGCTTTCTTT
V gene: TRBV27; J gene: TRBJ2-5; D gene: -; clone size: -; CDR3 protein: CASSFEPLETQYF; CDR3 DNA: TGTGCCAGCAGTTTTGAACCTTTGGAGACCCAGTACTTC
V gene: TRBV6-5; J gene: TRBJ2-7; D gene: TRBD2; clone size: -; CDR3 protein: CASGREPGEQYF; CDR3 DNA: TGTGCCAGCGGGCGGGAGCCAGGCGAGCAGTACTTC
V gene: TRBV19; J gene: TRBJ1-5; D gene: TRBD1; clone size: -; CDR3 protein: CATRGGAGGYSNQPQHF; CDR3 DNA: TGTGCCACTAGGGGAGGGGCAGGGGGTTATAGCAATCAGCCCCAGCATTTT
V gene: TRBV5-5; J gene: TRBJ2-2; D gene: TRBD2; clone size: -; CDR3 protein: CASSFGGAGELFF; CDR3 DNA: TGTGCCAGCAGCTTTGGGGGGGCCGGGGAGCTGTTTTTT
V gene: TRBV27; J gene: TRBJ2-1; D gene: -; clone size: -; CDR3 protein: CASSSGKAGRNEQFF; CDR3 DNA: TGTGCCAGCAGTTCAGGAAAGGCGGGTAGGAATGAGCAGTTCTTC
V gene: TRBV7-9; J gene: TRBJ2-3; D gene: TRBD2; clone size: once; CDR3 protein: CASSLAEGGTSTDTQYF; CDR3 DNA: TGTGCCAGCAGCTTAGCGGAGGGAGGGACTAGCACAGATACGCAGTATTTT